Presented here are 24 T cell receptor beta chains from one specimen sequenced in a study of blood T cell repertoires in COVID-19. Repertoires were generated with immunoSEQ multiplex PCR, while TCRdb's copy carries only in-frame clones and drops some. The sample lists hundreds of thousands of clones, around 90% seen once, with over 0.85% in the top ten. Sequencing input: PBMCs or T cells enriched from blood (not recorded which). The receptors originated from a man aged 45-60 years who had been exposed to COVID-19.

As for this clone: Additional DNA sequences in this sample encode the identical CDR3. The chain combines TRBV7-9 with TRBJ1-1; a possible D gene is TRBD1 (5 bases). The ends were cut back, 0 bases at V and 1 base at J, with 6 bases in the middle. The CDR3 extends over 14 amino acids. CDR1 and CDR2 from the germline V gene are SEHNR and FQNEAQ (reference sequence). As DNA, the CDR3 is TGTGCCAGCAGCTTAGCGGGGGGGAACACTGAAGCTTTCTTT. It yields the protein CASSLAGGNTEAFF.

The chain joins TRBV14 to TRBJ2-1; TRBD2 matches at 10 bases. Losses at the gene ends were 5 bases for V and 4 bases for J; bases not matched to a gene: 14. This CDR3 region has 18 residues. CDR1 is SGHDN and CDR2 is FVKESK in the germline V gene. The CDR3 here is CASSTVKRWTSGYNEQFF. The CDR3 DNA is TGTGCCAGCAGCACCGTCAAAAGGTGGACTAGCGGATACAATGAGCAGTTCTTC.

The chain employs TRBV5-1 and TRBJ1-5, with unresolved D. V was clipped by 3 bases and J by 3 bases, with 13 bases between them. Germline lookup yields CDR1 SGHRS and CDR2 YFSETQ. This CDR3 comprises 15 residues. The CDR3, as DNA: TGCGCCAGCAGCTACCGGGAAGGACCCAATCAGCCCCAGCATTTT. Protein sequence: CASSYREGPNQPQHF.

The CDR3 is CASSLGLAGGGSSYNEQFF. CDR3 nucleotide sequence: TGTGCCAGCAGCTTGGGACTAGCGGGAGGGGGAAGCTCCTACAATGAGCAGTTCTTC. The chain joins TRBV5-4 to TRBJ2-1, with TRBD2 identical over 14 bases. The CDR3 covers 19 residues. Per the germline V gene, CDR1 is SGHNT and CDR2 is YYREEE (reference sequence). J lost 0 bases, V lost 0 bases, and 5 bases had no gene match.

This CDR3 reads CASSYLWDRANYGYTF. In DNA form, the CDR3 reads TGTGCCAGCAGTTACCTTTGGGACAGGGCTAACTATGGCTACACCTTC. The chain combines TRBV6-6 with TRBJ1-2; 9 bases are shared with TRBD1. The CDR3 is made up of 16 amino acids. V trimming: 2 bases; J trimming: 0 bases; junction bases outside the gene matches: 4. The germline V gene has CDR1 MNHNY and CDR2 SVGAGI (reference sequence).

The gene calls are TRBV7-3 and TRBJ2-5; 7 bases align to TRBD2. V was pared by 0 bases and J by 4 bases, with 8 bases of the junction left unmatched. The germline V gene encodes CDR1 SGHTA and CDR2 FQGTGA. The CDR3 contains 16 residues. CDR3 amino acids: CASSLTAGGRAETQYF. CDR3 sequence (DNA): TGTGCCAGCAGCTTAACGGCCGGGGGGAGAGCAGAGACCCAGTACTTC.

This chain joins TRBV5-1 and TRBJ2-5, with D maybe TRBD2 (6 bases). Germline CDR1 reads SGHRS; CDR2 reads YFSETQ. CDR3 length: 13 residues. Deletions cut 4 bases from V and 5 bases from J, with 12 bases between. CDR3 residues: CASSPEGLETQYF. In DNA form, the CDR3 reads TGCGCCAGCAGCCCGGAGGGGTTGGAGACCCAGTACTTC.

The chain is built from TRBV9 and TRBJ1-1; possible D gene TRBD1, 6 bases. V was trimmed by 4 bases and J by 5 bases, leaving 15 bases between them. The CDR3 sequence is 14 residues long. The germline V gene encodes CDR1 SGDLS and CDR2 YYNGEE. The CDR3 DNA sequence: TGTGCCAGCAGCCTAGGGGGACACTCGACTGAAGCTTTCTTT. Translating gives CASSLGGHSTEAFF. The full variable domain, its missing parts supplied by reference TRBV9 and TRBJ1-1, is DSGVTQTPKHLITATGQRVTLRCSPRSGDLSVYWYQQSLDQGLQFLIQYYNGEERAKGNILERFSAQQFPDLHSELNLSSLELGDSALYFCASSLGGHSTEAFFGQGTRLTVV.

CDR3 amino acids: CASSSPTSGNTIYF. In DNA form, the CDR3 reads TGTGCCAGCAGTTCACCCACATCTGGAAACACCATATATTTT. The chain carries TRBV28 and TRBJ1-3; D is unresolved. Germline V gene sequence: CDR1 MDHEN, CDR2 SYDVKM. CDR3 length equals 14 residues. Deletions cut 4 bases from V and 1 base from J, with 8 bases between.

This clone has only one observation. This rearrangement joins TRBV28 to TRBJ2-3; 8 nucleotides align to TRBD2. This CDR3 spans 16 amino acids. Germline values: CDR1 MDHEN, CDR2 SYDVKM. Trimming removed 5 bases from V and 2 bases from J; junction bases left unmatched: 9. The chain's CDR3 is CASSGLAGGYTDTQYF. For the CDR3, the DNA is TGTGCCAGCAGTGGTCTTGCGGGAGGATACACAGATACGCAGTATTTT.

This rearrangement joins TRBV4-2 to TRBJ1-2, with a tentative D call TRBD1 (5 bases). Trimming removed 0 bases from V and 8 bases from J, with 13 bases in between. CDR1 and CDR2 from the germline V gene are LGHNA and YNFKEQ. The CDR3 sequence is 14 residues long. CDR3 coding DNA: TGTGCCAGCAGCCAAGATGTCAGGGCAGGAGGCTACACCTTC. Encoded protein: CASSQDVRAGGYTF.

The rearrangement uses TRBV10-2 and TRBJ2-1; 7 bases line up with TRBD2. Per the germline V gene, CDR1 is WSHSY and CDR2 is SAAADI. J was trimmed by 4 bases and V by 10 bases; bases with no gene match: 7. This CDR3 has 13 residues. CDR3 in DNA: TGCGCCACCTTTTATAGCGGGTACAATGAGCAGTTCTTC. Translation gives CATFYSGYNEQFF.

The chain combines TRBV5-1 with TRBJ2-7; D is perhaps TRBD1 (5 bases). The V end lost 2 bases, the J end lost 1 base, and 10 bases lay between the germline ends. The CDR3 has 14 residues. Germline CDR1 reads SGHRS; CDR2 reads YFSETQ. The CDR3, as DNA: TGCGCCAGCAGCTTAGGGGCAGGGTCCTACGAGCAGTACTTC. Translating it yields CASSLGAGSYEQYF.

V and J are TRBV28 and TRBJ1-3; D is unresolved. Germline CDR1 reads MDHEN; CDR2 reads SYDVKM. V lost 6 bases and J 3 bases, leaving 15 bases between the germline ends. The CDR3 loop spans 15 amino acids. DNA of the CDR3: TGTGCCAGCAGCCCTCTGGAGCGTCTTGGAAACACCATATATTTT. Translating gives CASSPLERLGNTIYF.

The rearrangement joins TRBV10-2 to TRBJ1-4; D is undetermined. The CDR3 length is 13 residues. Germline assignment: CDR1 WSHSY and CDR2 SAAADI. The ends were cut back, 2 bases at V and 8 bases at J, with 9 bases in the middle. This chain's CDR3 is CASSEVLNEKLFF. The DNA of the CDR3 is TGCGCCAGCAGTGAGGTACTAAACGAAAAACTGTTTTTT.

This chain connects TRBV30 to TRBJ1-1, with D maybe TRBD1 (6 bases). The V end lost 4 bases, the J end lost 1 base, and 10 bases lay between the germline ends. Germline V gene data show CDR1 as GTSNPN and CDR2 as SVGIG (reference sequence). The CDR3 length is 13 residues. The CDR3 is CAWTRQANTEAFF. In DNA, the CDR3 is TGTGCCTGGACTCGACAGGCGAACACTGAAGCTTTCTTT.

The gene calls are TRBV7-8 and TRBJ2-3; 9 bases are shared with TRBD2. Germline trimming cut 1 base from V and 6 bases from J; bases unmatched to any gene: 8. The CDR3 consists of 16 residues. CDR1 SGHVS and CDR2 FQNEAQ come from the germline V gene. For the CDR3, the DNA is TGTGCCAGCAGCTTAGTCTTACTAGCGGGCTATGATACGCAGTATTTT. This translates into CASSLVLLAGYDTQYF.

The chain links TRBV5-1 to TRBJ2-1; 10 bases align to TRBD2. With 2 bases clipped from V and 2 bases from J, the junction kept 7 bases outside the gene matches. Germline CDR1 and CDR2: SGHRS and YFSETQ. The CDR3 extends over 17 amino acids. The CDR3 region has the DNA TGCGCCAGCAGCTTACCAGCGGGGGGGTTCACCTACAATGAGCAGTTCTTC. Translation: CASSLPAGGFTYNEQFF.

The chain combines TRBV11-2 with TRBJ1-4, with TRBD1 identical over 7 bases. The J segment lost 5 bases and the V segment lost 5 bases, leaving 8 bases of the junction unmatched. CDR3 size: 15 residues. The germline V gene encodes CDR1 SGHAT and CDR2 FQNNGV. This CDR3 is CASSAPGTVNEKLFF. In nucleotides, the CDR3 is TGTGCCAGCAGCGCGCCCGGGACAGTCAATGAAAAACTGTTTTTT.

The chain carries TRBV19 and TRBJ1-6; TRBD1 agrees at 8 bases. The V gene end was trimmed by 4 bases and the J gene end by 7 bases; junction bases not matched to a gene: 9. Germline assignment: CDR1 LNHDA and CDR2 SQIVND (reference sequence). This CDR3 is 16 amino acids long. The CDR3: CASSRTGMRENSPLHF. As DNA, the CDR3 is TGTGCCAGTAGTAGGACAGGGATGAGGGAGAATTCACCCCTCCACTTT.

The chain has TRBV19 and TRBJ2-5, with D uncertain. Germline V gene sequence: CDR1 LNHDA, CDR2 SQIVND (reference sequence). V gave up 6 bases and J gave up 5 bases, with 13 bases separating them. This CDR3 has 13 amino acids. The CDR3 sequence is CASRRLSEETQYF. CDR3 sequence (DNA): TGTGCCAGTAGGAGACTCTCGGAGGAGACCCAGTACTTC.

This clone was picked up one time. The V call is TRBV6-5, the J call TRBJ2-7; 7 nucleotides align to TRBD1. CDR1 is MNHEY, CDR2 SVGAGI, per germline. The CDR3 has 15 residues. The J segment lost 4 bases and the V segment lost 6 bases, leaving 12 bases of the junction unmatched. CDR3 amino acids: CASRVGTDPTYEQYF. The CDR3 nucleotides are TGTGCCAGCAGGGTTGGGACAGACCCGACATACGAGCAGTACTTC.

The sample holds one count of this clone. This chain uses TRBV5-4 with TRBJ1-1; 7 nucleotides agree with TRBD1. This CDR3 has 15 residues. Germline V lookup: CDR1 SGHNT, CDR2 YYREEE (reference sequence). The V segment lost 3 bases and the J segment 0 bases; nucleotides outside the gene matches: 5. CDR3 in amino acids: CASSSGQNMNTEAFF. CDR3 bases: TGTGCCAGCAGCTCGGGACAGAATATGAACACTGAAGCTTTCTTT.

The rearrangement links TRBV28 to TRBJ1-5; D is uncertain. The CDR3 contains 20 residues. Trimming took 2 bases from V and 1 from J, leaving 24 bases between them. Germline V gives CDR1 MDHEN, CDR2 SYDVKM. CDR3 nucleotides: TGTGCCAGCAGTTTACTAACCGGGATCGGGCTAATAGGGAGCAATCAGCCCCAGCATTTT. This encodes CASSLLTGIGLIGSNQPQHF.